This is a list of T cell receptor beta chains from one sample in a study of blood T cell repertoires in COVID-19. Clones were sequenced by immunoSEQ multiplex PCR, and TCRdb holds only the in-frame ones, with some missing. The table includes 11,000 to 15,000 clones, around 89% detected once. The material sequenced was peripheral blood. The receptors shown here come from a man aged 45 to 65 with active COVID-19. The CDR3 runs from the conserved cysteine through the conserved F or W. A D gene is named only where the DNA matches it firmly. Not all rows give a size; the values are once, few, many and, for expanded clones, a class.

once TRBJ2-1 TRBV7-9 TRBD2 15 TGTGCCAGCAGCGTGACTAGCGGGAGCTACAATGAGCAGTTCTTC CASSVTSGSYNEQFF
few TRBJ2-3 TRBV3-1/TRBV3-2 NA 14 TGTGCCAGCAGCCAGGGCGGACTCATAGATACGCAGTATTTT CASSQGGLIDTQYF
NA TRBJ1-1 TRBV30 NA 15 TGTGCCTGGAGTAAGGGGACAAGGGTGGGCACTGAAGCTTTCTTT CAWSKGTRVGTEAFF
once TRBJ2-3 TRBV28 TRBD1 15 TGTGCCAGCAGTTCAAGAGACAGGGGAACAGATACGCAGTATTTT CASSSRDRGTDTQYF
NA TRBJ2-1 TRBV18 NA 11 TGTGCCAGCTCACCAGCGAATGAGCAGTTCTTC CASSPANEQFF
NA TRBJ2-2 TRBV5-4 NA 15 TGTGCCAGCAGCCAAGACACTCGGGGGTCCGGGGAGCTGTTTTTT CASSQDTRGSGELFF
NA TRBJ2-5 TRBV5-1 TRBD2 16 TGCGCCAGCAGCTTGACTAGCGGGAGGCTCTGGGAGACCCAGTACTTC CASSLTSGRLWETQYF
NA TRBJ2-5 TRBV7-3 NA 14 TGTGCCAGCAGTTCTGGGACTGGGGGAGAGACCCAGTACTTC CASSSGTGGETQYF
NA TRBJ1-5 TRBV4-1 NA 17 TGCGCCAGCAGCCAAGATAGAGGTGACCGCCGCAATCAGCCCCAGCATTTT CASSQDRGDRRNQPQHF
NA TRBJ2-7 TRBV4-3 NA 16 TGCGCCAGCAGCCAAGATGGGGCTACCGAATGCTACGAGCAGTACTTC CASSQDGATECYEQYF
once TRBJ2-5 TRBV3-1/TRBV3-2 NA 12 TGTGCCAGCAGCCATCGAGAAGAGACCCAGTACTTC CASSHREETQYF
NA TRBJ2-7 TRBV4-1 NA 15 TGCGCCAGCAGCCCCGTCCCCCGCGGAGCCTACGAGCAGTACTTC CASSPVPRGAYEQYF
NA TRBJ2-1 TRBV5-1 TRBD2 16 TGCGCCAGCAGCTTGGAAGCGGGAGGGGGCTACAATGAGCAGTTCTTC CASSLEAGGGYNEQFF
NA TRBJ2-5 TRBV6-2/TRBV6-3 TRBD1 15 TGTGCCAGCAGTCGGGACAGGGGGTGGGAAGAGACCCAGTACTTC CASSRDRGWEETQYF
NA TRBJ1-1 TRBV11-2 NA 14 TGTGCCAGCAGTTTCGACGGGGGGCTAACTGAAGCTTTCTTT CASSFDGGLTEAFF
once TRBJ1-1 TRBV18 NA 14 TGTGCCAGCTCACCAACTGCAGGGCGGACTGAAGCTTTCTTT CASSPTAGRTEAFF
NA TRBJ1-5 TRBV21-1 NA 14 TGTGCCAGCAGGGGACAGGGTAACAATCAGCCCCAGCATTTT CASRGQGNNQPQHF
NA TRBJ2-4 TRBV27 NA 13 TGTGCCAGCAGTTCTACAGCCAAAAACATTCAGTACTTC CASSSTAKNIQYF
NA TRBJ1-2 TRBV10-3 NA 14 TGTGCCATCAACCACGGGGGGAGTAACTATGGCTACACCTTC CAINHGGSNYGYTF
NA TRBJ2-7 TRBV10-3 TRBD1 14 TGTGCCACTAAGGACAGGGCTGACTCCTACGAGCAGTACTTC CATKDRADSYEQYF
NA TRBJ1-4 TRBV6-6 NA 16 TGTGCCAGCAGTACGGGACACGGTGCAACTAATGAAAAACTGTTTTTT CASSTGHGATNEKLFF
NA TRBJ2-1 TRBV10-1 TRBD2 15 TGCGCCAGCAGTGAGCGGGGGGGACTCCACAATGAGCAGTTCTTC CASSERGGLHNEQFF
NA TRBJ1-1 TRBV5-1 NA 15 TGCGCCAGCAGCTTGGTAATTGGAGACCGACCTGAAGCTTTCTTT CASSLVIGDRPEAFF
NA TRBJ1-5 TRBV6-5 NA 15 TGTGCCAGCATCCGCGGCCTATATAGCAATCAGCCCCAGCATTTT CASIRGLYSNQPQHF
NA TRBJ1-3 TRBV6-5 NA 16 TGTGCCAGCAGTTACTCCGTGCGGGGATCTGGAAACACCATATATTTT CASSYSVRGSGNTIYF
NA TRBJ2-7 TRBV3-1/TRBV3-2 TRBD2 19 TGTGCCAGCAGCCGCCCCGTAGGTCGCGGGAGGGCAAATTCCTACGAGCAGTACTTC CASSRPVGRGRANSYEQYF
few TRBJ1-4 TRBV29-1 TRBD1 13 TGCAGCGTTACACAGGGGGCAAGAGAAAAACTGTTTTTT CSVTQGAREKLFF
NA TRBJ2-3 TRBV5-5 TRBD2 15 TGTGCCAGCAGCCCCGGACTAGCGGGAGCCGATACGCAGTATTTT CASSPGLAGADTQYF
NA TRBJ2-7 TRBV11-2 TRBD1 14 TGTGCCAGCAGACCCTCCGGGACAGGGGCCAGTCAGTACTTC CASRPSGTGASQYF
NA TRBJ2-5 TRBV7-9 NA 15 TGTGCCAGCAGCTCTACGGGTGGGGGCCACGCGACCCAGTACTTC CASSSTGGGHATQYF
few TRBJ2-5 TRBV11-2 TRBD1 18 TGTGCCAGCAGCCTCCGGACAGGGGGCGGACGAGTCAAAGAGACCCAGTACTTC CASSLRTGGGRVKETQYF
NA TRBJ1-4 TRBV29-1 NA 15 TGCAGCGTCCGAGGGCACGGGGAGGGGAATGAAAAACTGTTTTTT CSVRGHGEGNEKLFF
NA TRBJ2-1 TRBV5-1 TRBD2 15 TGCGCCAGCAGCTTGGGGTTCGGCGGGAGTATCGAGCAGTTCTTC CASSLGFGGSIEQFF
NA TRBJ2-5 TRBV21-1 NA 16 TGTGCCAGCAGCAAAGATTCAGGACTACCACAAGAGACCCAGTACTTC CASSKDSGLPQETQYF
NA TRBJ1-2 TRBV6-5 NA 16 TGTGCCAGCAGTTACGGCTCGACGGGAACCCTCTATGGCTACACCTTC CASSYGSTGTLYGYTF
NA TRBJ1-1 TRBV6-1 NA 15 TGTGCCAGCAGTGAATCCCCAACAGGGAGCACTGAAGCTTTCTTT CASSESPTGSTEAFF
NA TRBJ2-6 TRBV24-1 NA 17 TGTGCCCCCTTATCCGGGGGTCAACCCTCTGGGGCCAACGTCCTGACTTTC CAPLSGGQPSGANVLTF
NA TRBJ2-7 TRBV28 TRBD1 13 TGTGCCAGCAGTTTAACAGGGGGCCCCGAGCAGTACTTC CASSLTGGPEQYF
once TRBJ1-6 TRBV4-3 TRBD1 15 TGCGCCAGCAGCCAAGTTGGGACAGGGAGTTTTCCCCTCCACTTT CASSQVGTGSFPLHF
NA TRBJ2-7 TRBV19 TRBD1 16 TGTGCCAGTAGTACTCTAACACAGGGGCCCACCTACGAGCAGTACTTC CASSTLTQGPTYEQYF
NA TRBJ1-1 TRBV28 NA 12 TGTGCCAGCAGGGCCGGGACATACAAAGCTTTCTTT CASRAGTYKAFF
NA TRBJ1-5 TRBV7-9 TRBD1 16 TGTGCCAGCAGCTTAAGAGGGACAGGGCGCAATCAGCCCCAGCATTTT CASSLRGTGRNQPQHF
NA TRBJ2-1 TRBV4-1 TRBD2 16 TGCGCCAGCAGCCAAGACCTAGCGGGGTCCTACAATGAGCAGTTCTTC CASSQDLAGSYNEQFF
NA TRBJ2-3 TRBV5-1 TRBD1 15 TGCGCCAGCAGCTCACCGGGACAGGGGGGACGCACGCAGTATTTT CASSSPGQGGRTQYF
NA TRBJ2-2 TRBV18 TRBD1 16 TGTGCCAGCTCATCGGGACAGGGGGCTGGAGCCGGGGAGCTGTTTTTT CASSSGQGAGAGELFF
once TRBJ1-5 TRBV7-2 NA 12 TGTGCCAGCAGCTCGGACAGTCAGCCCCAGCATTTT CASSSDSQPQHF
NA TRBJ1-1 TRBV6-2/TRBV6-3 NA 14 TGTGCCAGCAGTTCCTTGGGGGGGAACACTGAAGCTTTCTTT CASSSLGGNTEAFF
NA TRBJ1-2 TRBV6-5 TRBD1 14 TGTGCCAGCAGTTACTCGCCAGGGGGCTACGGCTACACCTTC CASSYSPGGYGYTF
NA TRBJ2-7 TRBV4-3 NA 17 TGCGCCAGCAGCCAAGAAGGGGGGGTCTACCGCTCCTACGAGCAGTACTTC CASSQEGGVYRSYEQYF
NA TRBJ2-7 TRBV10-3 NA 12 TGTGCCACCTGGCCAGGGATCTACGAGCAGTACTTC CATWPGIYEQYF
few TRBJ1-1 TRBV7-9 NA 14 TGTGCCAGCAGCTTACAGGGTCAGAACACTGAAGCTTTCTTT CASSLQGQNTEAFF